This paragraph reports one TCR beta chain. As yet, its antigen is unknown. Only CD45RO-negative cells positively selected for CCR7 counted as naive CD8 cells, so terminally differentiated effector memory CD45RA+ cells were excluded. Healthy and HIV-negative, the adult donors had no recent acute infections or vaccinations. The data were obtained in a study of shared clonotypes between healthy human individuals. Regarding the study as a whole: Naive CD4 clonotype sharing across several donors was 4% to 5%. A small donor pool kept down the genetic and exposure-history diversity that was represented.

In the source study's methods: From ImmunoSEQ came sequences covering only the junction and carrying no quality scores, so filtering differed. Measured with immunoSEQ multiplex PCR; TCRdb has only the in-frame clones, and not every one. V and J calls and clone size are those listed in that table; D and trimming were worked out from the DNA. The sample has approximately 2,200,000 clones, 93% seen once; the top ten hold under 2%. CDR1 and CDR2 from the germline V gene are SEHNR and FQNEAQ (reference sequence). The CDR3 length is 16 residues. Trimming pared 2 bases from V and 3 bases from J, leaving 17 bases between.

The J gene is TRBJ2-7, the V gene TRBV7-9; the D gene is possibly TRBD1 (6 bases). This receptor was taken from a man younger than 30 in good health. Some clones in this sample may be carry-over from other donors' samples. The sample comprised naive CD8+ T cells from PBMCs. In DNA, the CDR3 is TGTGCCAGCAGCTTAAGTTCGGGCAGGGGTCACTACGAGCAGTACTTC. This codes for CASSLSSGRGHYEQYF. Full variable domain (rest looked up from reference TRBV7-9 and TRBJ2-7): DTGVSQNPRHKITKRGQNVTFRCDPISEHNRLYWYRQTLGQGPEFLTYFQNEAQLEKSRLLSDRFSAERPKGSFSTLEIQRTEQGDSAMYLCASSLSSGRGHYEQYFGPGTRLTVT.